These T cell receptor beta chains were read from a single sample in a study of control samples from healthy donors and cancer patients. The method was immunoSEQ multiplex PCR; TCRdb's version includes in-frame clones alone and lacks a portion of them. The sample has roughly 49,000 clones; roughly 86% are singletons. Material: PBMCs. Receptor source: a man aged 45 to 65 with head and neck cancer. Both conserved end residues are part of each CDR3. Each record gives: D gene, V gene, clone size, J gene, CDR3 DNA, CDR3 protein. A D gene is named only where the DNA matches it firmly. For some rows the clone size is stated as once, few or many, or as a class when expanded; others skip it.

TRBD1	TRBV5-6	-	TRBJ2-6	TGTGCCAGCAGCTTGAGGACAGGGTCTAGTTCTGGGGCCAACGTCCTGACTTTC	CASSLRTGSSSGANVLTF
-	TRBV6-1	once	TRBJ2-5	TGTGCCAGCAGTGAAGAGGGGACGCGAGGGGAGACCCAGTACTTC	CASSEEGTRGETQYF
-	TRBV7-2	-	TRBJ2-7	TGTGCCAGCAGCTTAGCGTATGGCGCGGGCGGGGGCGCCTACGAGCAGTACTTC	CASSLAYGAGGGAYEQYF
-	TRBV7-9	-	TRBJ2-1	TGTGCCAGCAGCCATAGACACCTCCAGGTCAATGAGCAGTTCTTC	CASSHRHLQVNEQFF
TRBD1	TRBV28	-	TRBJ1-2	TGTGCCAGCAGTGACAGGGTCGGCTACACCTTC	CASSDRVGYTF
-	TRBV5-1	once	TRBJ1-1	TGCGCCAGCGGAGGGGGTGCTGAAGCTTTCTTT	CASGGGAEAFF
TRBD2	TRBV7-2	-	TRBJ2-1	TGTGCCAGCAGCTTAGGACTAGCGGGGAGAATTAATGAGCAGTTCTTC	CASSLGLAGRINEQFF
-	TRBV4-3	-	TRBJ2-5	TGCGCCAGCAGCCAATACGACGGTGGACCAAGAGGGGAGACCCAGTACTTC	CASSQYDGGPRGETQYF
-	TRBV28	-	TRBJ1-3	TGTGCCAGCAGGCTGCCGGGGGATGGAAACACCATATATTTT	CASRLPGDGNTIYF
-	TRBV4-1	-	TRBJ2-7	TGCGCCAGCAGCCGGGACACCTACGAGCAGTACTTC	CASSRDTYEQYF
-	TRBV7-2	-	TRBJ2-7	TGTGCCAGCAGCTTTGGCAGGGTCTACGAGCAGTACTTC	CASSFGRVYEQYF
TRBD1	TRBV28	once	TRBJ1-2	TGTGCCAGCAGTTCCGGGACAGAAACCTACTATGGCTACACCTTC	CASSSGTETYYGYTF
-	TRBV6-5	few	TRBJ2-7	TGTGCCAGCGCCAGGGCCTACGAGCAGTACTTC	CASARAYEQYF
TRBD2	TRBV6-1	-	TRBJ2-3	TGTGCCAGCAGTGATTCTTTAGGGACTAGCGGGGGGGCCCAGGATACGCAGTATTTT	CASSDSLGTSGGAQDTQYF
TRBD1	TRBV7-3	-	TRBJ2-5	TGTGCCAGCAGCTTAGGGACAGGGGGCATGGAGACCCAGTACTTC	CASSLGTGGMETQYF